This T cell receptor beta chain was documented in a study of T cells after yellow fever vaccination. The V end lost 1 base, the J end lost 6 bases, and 13 bases lay between the germline ends. The CDR3 consists of 14 residues. Germline CDR1 reads SSHAT; CDR2 reads FNYEAQ (reference sequence). Broader study findings: Clonotypes appearing in both CD4 and CD8 compartments existed, and their share was small. Post-booster repertoires again held most primary-vaccination clones (roughly 95% CD4, roughly 88% CD8).

Note on this clonotype: The antigen is not known.

Researchers made TCR cDNA using 5'RACE template switching, and this step added a universal primer site and UMIs. From the 5' RACE reads, TCRdb called clonotypes with MiXCR, one entry per CDR3 protein. The sample contains a few hundred thousand distinct CDR3 sequences, about 19% of which appear only once. This sequence was found in a man younger than 40 who received the YFV17D yellow fever vaccine. The gene calls are TRBV7-7 and TRBJ2-7; D unresolved. Sequenced here: PBMCs, sampled 15 days after the yellow fever booster vaccination. CDR3 amino acids: CASSLEGSGSEQYF. The CDR3 DNA follows: TGTGCCAGCAGCTTAGAGGGTTCGGGCTCCGAGCAGTACTTC.